This T cell receptor (beta chain) was retrieved from a study of OX40 agonist ivuxolimab in advanced cancers. Study-wide context: It was ivuxolimab, an agonistic anti-OX40 (CD134) antibody, that patients were treated with.

The V end was cut by 5 bases, the J end by 10 bases, with 19 bases between. This CDR3 comprises 14 residues. The germline gives CDR1 SGHAT, CDR2 FQNNGV. Sequenced by immunoSEQ multiplex PCR; TCRdb stores in-frame clones only, minus some. Among about 50,000 clones, around nine tenths were seen once, and the ten largest hold approximately 11%. The clonotype originates from an adult with an advanced solid tumor such as melanoma, head and neck, liver or kidney cancer. The chain carries TRBV11-2 and TRBJ2-3; D gene unclear. The input for sequencing was CD4+ or CD8+ T cells sorted from blood, taken in a trial of the OX40 agonist ivuxolimab. This chain's CDR3 is CASSPPLFRDSQYF. The CDR3 DNA reads TGTGCCAGCAGCCCCCCTCTATTTCGTGACTCGCAGTATTTT.